The next 10 T cell receptor beta chains were all read from a single sample in a study of blood T cell repertoires in COVID-19. The protocol was immunoSEQ multiplex PCR, while the TCRdb copy is restricted to in-frame clones and leaves out a portion. Of 250,000 to 300,000 clones in the sample, just under 90% were seen once. Sample: PBMCs or T cells enriched from blood (not recorded which). These TCRs come from a woman in her fifties or sixties who had recovered from COVID-19.

V is TRBV15 and J is TRBJ2-7; the D gene is possibly TRBD1 (5 bases). This CDR3 contains 14 residues. Germline CDR1 is LNHNV and CDR2 is YYDKDF (reference sequence). V gave up 5 bases and J gave up 3 bases, with 14 bases separating them. The CDR3 bases are TGTGCCACCAGCCAACCAAGGGGTGACTACGAGCAGTACTTC. Amino acid sequence: CATSQPRGDYEQYF.

The CDR3 DNA reads TGTGCCAGCAGCCGTTGGGGACTAGCGGGAGAGCAGTTCTTC. Encoded protein: CASSRWGLAGEQFF. This chain links TRBV14 with TRBJ2-1, with 13 bases identical to TRBD2. V shed 4 bases and J 10 bases; nucleotides not matched to a gene: 4. Germline V gene lookup returns CDR1 SGHDN and CDR2 FVKESK. The CDR3 runs 14 residues.

The gene calls are TRBV28 and TRBJ1-3, with D perhaps matching TRBD1 (6 bases). Germline V lookup: CDR1 MDHEN, CDR2 SYDVKM. This CDR3 has 16 residues. V lost 4 bases, J lost 4 bases, and 17 bases lay in between. The CDR3 sequence: CASSSTQGTGGNTIYF. In DNA, the CDR3 is TGTGCCAGCAGTTCAACCCAGGGGACGGGAGGAAACACCATATATTTT.

The count of this clone is one. The chain links TRBV5-6 to TRBJ2-7; TRBD2 aligns across 9 bases. This CDR3 is built from 14 residues. J lost 4 bases, V lost 2 bases, and 4 bases had no gene match. Germline assignment: CDR1 SGHDT and CDR2 YYEEEE. The CDR3, as DNA: TGTGCCAGCAGCTTTCTTAGCGGGAGTTACGAGCAGTACTTC. Protein product: CASSFLSGSYEQYF.

The rearrangement links TRBV7-2 to TRBJ1-1; D unresolved. CDR1 is SGHTA and CDR2 is FQGNSA in the germline V gene. The CDR3 length is 15 residues. V dropped 0 bases and J dropped 1 base, with 9 bases sitting between them. Here the CDR3 DNA reads TGTGCCAGCAGCTTAGCGCAGGCAGGGAACACTGAAGCTTTCTTT. Amino acid sequence: CASSLAQAGNTEAFF.

The chain recombines TRBV9 with TRBJ1-6; D gene uncertain. The CDR3 length is 15 residues. Looked up from germline, CDR1 is SGDLS and CDR2 is YYNGEE. The germline V and J ends were trimmed by 0 bases and 9 bases, with 13 bases remaining between them. The CDR3 nucleotides are TGTGCCAGCAGCGTAGAGGTCTCGGCGGGTTCACCCCTCCACTTT. This gives the protein CASSVEVSAGSPLHF. Using reference TRBV9 and TRBJ1-6 for the parts outside the CDR3, the full variable domain is DSGVTQTPKHLITATGQRVTLRCSPRSGDLSVYWYQQSLDQGLQFLIQYYNGEERAKGNILERFSAQQFPDLHSELNLSSLELGDSALYFCASSVEVSAGSPLHFGNGTRLTVT.

This sequence joins TRBV28 and TRBJ1-6, with 7 bases fitting TRBD1. Germline V gene data show CDR1 as MDHEN and CDR2 as SYDVKM. The CDR3 consists of 15 residues. With V trimmed by 6 bases and J by 0 bases, 2 bases remained unmatched. CDR3 protein: CASSRGDSYNSPLHF. In nucleotides, the CDR3 is TGTGCCAGCAGCAGGGGGGACTCCTATAATTCACCCCTCCACTTT.

The chain links TRBV2 to TRBJ1-3; possibly TRBD1 for D (6 bases). The V gene lost 4 bases and the J gene lost 0 bases, with 13 bases spanning the gap. CDR1 SNHLY and CDR2 FYNNEI come from the germline V gene. The CDR3 runs to 16 residues. The CDR3 here is CASSGTGRGSGNTIYF. The CDR3, as DNA: TGTGCCAGCAGTGGCACAGGGAGAGGCTCTGGAAACACCATATATTTT.

On this clone itself: The sample holds other DNA sequences that translate to the same CDR3. The chain is built from TRBV27 and TRBJ2-2; D is ambiguous. V lost 2 bases and J lost 2, with 3 bases in between. Germline-derived CDR1 and CDR2 are MNHEY and SMNVEV (reference sequence). The CDR3 contains 13 residues. The CDR3 bases are TGTGCCAGCAGTTTACTAAACACCGGGGAGCTGTTTTTT. Protein product: CASSLLNTGELFF.

This clone was observed a few times. J is TRBJ2-5 and V is TRBV5-1; 8 nucleotides line up with TRBD2. V was pared by 6 bases and J by 5 bases, with 6 bases of the junction left unmatched. In germline, CDR1 is SGHRS, CDR2 YFSETQ. The CDR3 extends over 13 amino acids. CDR3 in DNA: TGCGCCAGCAAAGGGGGACTAGAGGAGACCCAGTACTTC. Residues: CASKGGLEETQYF.